This T cell receptor beta chain was identified in a study of blood T cell repertoires in COVID-19 (dated by TCRdb to the early 2020s). Broadly, across the study: Collaborator samples came from the United States, Italy and Spain and covered acute and convalescent phases of COVID-19. The material from the prospective study consisted of cDNA or gDNA derived from T cells, B-cell-depleted T cells, or PBMCs. The dataset comprised deeply sampled blood TCRbeta repertoires from subjects exposed to, actively infected with, or recovered from COVID-19. A freely available public database, intended as a resource for researchers studying the immune response to SARS-CoV-2, is where the repertoires were released. The samples were drawn from the first 160 participants of the ongoing ImmuneRACE study and from under 1,500 subjects provided by 6 global collaborators. A de-identified subject ID, COVID-19 status, age in years and sex were almost always included in the sample metadata. Where available, HLA class I and class II types were taken from metadata supplied by the sample provider and were not determined by assay-based typing.

V loses 6 bases at its end and J loses 4 bases; junction bases beyond the gene matches: 14. The CDR3 spans 19 residues, from the cysteine through the phenylalanine. Of all the DNA, just the CDR3 is kept, 57 bases in frame from base 1. CDR1 and CDR2, per the germline V gene, are MDHEN and SYDVKM. Summary of the overall study and its limitations: The amount of clinical and demographic metadata varied by source and participant and was provided uncurated.

With respect to this clone: The specificity of this receptor is unknown. Base quality data are lacking; no much larger clone is found one base away.

The immunoSEQ Assay, a bias-controlled multiplex PCR, was used to amplify TCRbeta CDR3 regions from genomic DNA. Processing in the source paper ran as follows. Within the assay, amplification of reference gene primers was used to estimate how many nucleated cells each sample contained. To quantify the absolute abundance of each unique TCRbeta CDR3 rearrangement, sequence reads were collapsed and filtered. For each sample, productive Simpson clonality was calculated as the square root of Simpson's diversity index across productive rearrangements. As stored in TCRdb, this immuneACCESS dataset retains in-frame rearrangements with V and J assigned. A fraction of the clones does not appear; measured against another copy, unresolved V genes explain less than half of the discrepancy, and the remainder lacks a known reason. V and J calls and clone size are those listed in that table; D and trimming were worked out from the DNA. The sample contains roughly 100,000 clones, roughly four fifths of them found a single time. 4.8% of the sample rests with the top ten.

Collaborating institutions collected whole blood in K2EDTA tubes following their own protocols. For TCRbeta analysis, collaborators shipped samples as frozen whole blood, isolated PBMCs, or DNA extracted from either of those sample types. The sample was peripheral blood. This TCR came from a man in his fifties or sixties with acute or convalescent COVID-19. This receptor chain uses TRBV28 and TRBJ2-5; TRBD2 matches 16 bases in the middle. The CDR3 sequence is CASRSIPGLAGGRGETQYF. In nucleotides, the sequence is TGTGCCAGCAGGTCAATCCCGGGACTAGCGGGAGGGCGGGGAGAGACCCAGTACTTC.